These 6 T cell receptor beta chains share one sample of origin, sequenced in a study of a mutant IDH1 vaccine in newly diagnosed glioma (dated by TCRdb to the early 2020s). The time point label here, explained by the study, means: week 5, during vaccination. Every vaccine dose consisted of 300 ug of a 20-mer mutant IDH1 peptide in Montanide, administered subcutaneously together with topical imiquimod. Antigen specificity for these receptors is unknown. The library was built by means of the immunoSEQ multiplex PCR assay. The immuneACCESS repertoire file appears here via TCRdb, limited to in-frame rearrangements. These files lack a portion of the clones; in checked studies, under half of the deficit traces to unresolved V genes, and the cause of the others is not known. Here the sample has approximately 40,000 clones; about four fifths occur a single time. The leading ten clones occupy 5.5% of the sample.

Sequenced material: PBMCs, taken from a glioma patient whose treatment included an IDH1 peptide vaccine. These receptors came from a man in his forties or fifties with glioma.

The genes are TRBV19 and TRBJ1-1; D gene ambiguous. The CDR3 spans 14 residues. Germline V gene lookup returns CDR1 LNHDA and CDR2 SQIVND (reference sequence). V lost 3 bases, J lost 1 base, and 9 bases lay in between. The CDR3 DNA is TGTGCCAGTAGTATTGGAGGGCGGAACACTGAAGCTTTCTTT. Protein product: CASSIGGRNTEAFF.

This clone was recorded a few times. This chain links TRBV20-1 with TRBJ2-7; no definite D call. This CDR3 contains 11 residues. Germline assignment: CDR1 DFQATT and CDR2 SNEGSKA (reference sequence). V was pared by 3 bases and J by 4 bases, with 7 bases between. CDR3 protein: CSASVVYEQYF. CDR3 in DNA: TGCAGTGCTAGCGTGGTTTACGAGCAGTACTTC.

In this sample, this clone turned up once. This chain connects TRBV15 to TRBJ1-4; D is uncertain. CDR3 size: 16 residues. CDR1 is LNHNV and CDR2 is YYDKDF in the germline V gene (reference sequence). The ends were cut back, 0 bases at V and 7 bases at J, with 15 bases in the middle. CDR3 sequence: CATSRDPRTATEKLFF. Written as DNA, the CDR3 is TGTGCCACCAGCAGAGATCCGCGGACGGCAACTGAAAAACTGTTTTTT.

This clone was counted a single time. The V gene is TRBV5-1, the J gene TRBJ2-7; the D is unclear. In germline, CDR1 is SGHRS, CDR2 YFSETQ. The V end lost 0 bases, the J end lost 3 bases, and 13 bases lay between the germline ends. CDR3 length equals 15 residues. The CDR3 DNA is TGCGCCAGCAGCTTGGTCGATGGGAACCTCTACGAGCAGTACTTC. It encodes CASSLVDGNLYEQYF.

This clone appeared a few times. The chain joins TRBV15 to TRBJ1-6; D is possibly TRBD1 (6 bases). Germline V gene data show CDR1 as LNHNV and CDR2 as YYDKDF (reference sequence). This CDR3 is built from 14 residues. The ends were cut back, 2 bases at V and 4 bases at J, with 6 bases in the middle. The CDR3 bases are TGTGCCACCAGCAGACAGGGGTATAATTCACCCCTCCACTTT. This gives the protein CATSRQGYNSPLHF.

The genes are TRBV5-6 and TRBJ1-2; the D gene is possibly TRBD1 (6 bases). CDR1 and CDR2 (germline): SGHDT, YYEEEE. V was cut by 5 bases and J by 5 bases, with 25 bases left in between. This CDR3 comprises 17 residues. This chain's CDR3 is CASREERGQGTLYGYTF. CDR3 DNA: TGTGCCAGCAGAGAGGAAAGGGGCCAGGGGACCTTATATGGCTACACCTTC.